The clone carrying this T cell receptor beta chain came up many times. Its target is unknown. This specimen belongs to a study of CD8 T cells in ankylosing spondylitis. Study-wide points: Disease-linked clones displayed a CD8+ phenotype and appeared relatively rarely in peripheral blood. It was reported that disease-linked clones were significantly enriched in matched ankylosing spondylitis synovial fluid.

Using quantitative 5'-RACE with molecular barcodes, the authors made TCR beta libraries. TCRdb ran MiXCR on the 5' RACE reads and lists one entry per CDR3 protein. The repertoire includes more than 35,000 distinct CDR3 sequences, 6% of them detected once, and over 9.5% sits in the top ten. The CDR3 covers 11 residues. The germline V gene encodes CDR1 DFQATT and CDR2 SNEGSKA (reference sequence). Trimming cost V 0 bases and J 10 bases, with 9 bases left between them. Input material: blood, either unsorted or a sorted T cell fraction (not recorded which). The genes are TRBV20-1 and TRBJ1-1; D gene unclear. The clonotype comes from a male donor with ankylosing spondylitis or in good health (not recorded which). Written as DNA, the CDR3 is TGCAGTGCTAGAGATCGGGTCGGAGCTTTCTTT. Encoded protein: CSARDRVGAFF.